The 28 T cell receptor beta chains below were found in one sample sequenced in a study of PD-1 blockade in classical Hodgkin lymphoma. After autologous stem cell transplantation all patients relapsed, and prior brentuximab vedotin exposure differed between cohorts. Measured with immunoSEQ multiplex PCR; TCRdb has only the in-frame clones, and not every one. The sample has 50,000 to 75,000 clones; about 87% are singletons. The sample consisted of peripheral blood mononuclear cells (PBMCs), taken at baseline. These receptors came from a human donor with classical Hodgkin lymphoma.

The rearrangement uses TRBV27 and TRBJ2-3; D gene unclear. Germline CDR1 MNHEY, CDR2 SMNVEV (reference sequence). V was shortened by 3 bases and J by 4 bases, with 17 bases between the two germline ends. This CDR3 is built from 16 residues. Written as DNA, the CDR3 is TGTGCCAGCAGTTTGAGTGGCACCCATGTCCCAGATACGCAGTATTTT. Translating it yields CASSLSGTHVPDTQYF.

This clone was seen more than once but under ten times. The V gene is TRBV7-9, the J gene TRBJ2-2; 7 nucleotides align to TRBD1. Looked up from germline, CDR1 is SEHNR and CDR2 is FQNEAQ (reference sequence). The junction had 12 bases not matched to a gene; V was cut back by 4 bases and J by 4 bases. The CDR3 totals 17 residues. Here the CDR3 DNA reads TGTGCCAGCAGCTCAACGAATAAGGGGGCTATCACCGGGGAGCTGTTTTTT. It translates to CASSSTNKGAITGELFF.

The chain links TRBV6-1 to TRBJ2-3, with 10 bases that match TRBD2. Germline values: CDR1 MNHNS, CDR2 SASEGT. The length of the CDR3 is 16 residues. V lost 4 bases and J lost 3; bases outside the gene matches: 7. As DNA, the CDR3 is TGTGCCAGCAGTGTGTCTAGCGGGGGTAATACAGATACGCAGTATTTT. Protein: CASSVSSGGNTDTQYF.

The J gene is TRBJ1-2, the V gene TRBV5-1; 9 nucleotides agree with TRBD1. Germline CDR1 reads SGHRS; CDR2 reads YFSETQ. The CDR3 contains 13 residues. Losses at the gene ends were 3 bases for V and 6 bases for J; bases not matched to a gene: 3. The CDR3 sequence: CASSWDRENGYTF. The CDR3 DNA sequence: TGCGCCAGCAGCTGGGACAGGGAGAATGGCTACACCTTC. Filled out from reference TRBV5-1 and TRBJ1-2, the complete variable domain reads KAGVTQTPRYLIKTRGQQVTLSCSPISGHRSVSWYQQTPGQGLQFLFEYFSETQRNKGNFPGRFSGRQFSNSRSEMNVSTLELGDSALYLCASSWDRENGYTFGSGTRLTVV.

The rearrangement uses TRBV7-2 and TRBJ2-2; 9 nucleotides align to TRBD1. The CDR3 length is 16 residues. The V segment lost 2 bases and the J segment 7 bases; nucleotides outside the gene matches: 8. The germline V gene has CDR1 SGHTA and CDR2 FQGNSA. CDR3 loop: CASSLMGQGQNGELFF. In DNA, the CDR3 is TGTGCCAGCAGCTTAATGGGACAGGGTCAGAACGGGGAGCTGTTTTTT.

This clone was detected once. The rearrangement links TRBV29-1 to TRBJ1-1; weak D call: TRBD1 (5 bases). The germline V gene has CDR1 SQVTM and CDR2 ANQGSEA. The CDR3 is 14 residues long. V was pared by 7 bases and J by 10 bases, with 25 bases between. CDR3 sequence reads: CSGQWGGADRSAFF. The CDR3, as DNA: TGCAGCGGCCAGTGGGGGGGTGCCGATAGATCAGCTTTCTTT.

The V and J genes are TRBV5-8 and TRBJ2-5; D is ambiguous. V gave up 1 base and J gave up 5 bases, with 6 bases separating them. CDR1 is SGHTS and CDR2 is YDEGEE in the germline V gene. The CDR3 runs 12 residues. As DNA, the CDR3 is TGTGCCAGCAGCTTGTACCCGGAGACCCAGTACTTC. Encoded protein: CASSLYPETQYF. The full variable domain, its missing parts supplied by reference TRBV5-8 and TRBJ2-5, is EAGVTQSPTHLIKTRGQQATLRCSPISGHTSVYWYQQALGLGLQFLLWYDEGEERNRGNFPPRFSGRQFPNYSSELNVNALELEDSALYLCASSLYPETQYFGPGTRLLVL.

The V gene is TRBV7-6, the J gene TRBJ2-7; D perhaps matches TRBD1 (7 bases). CDR1 and CDR2 from the germline V gene are SGHVS and FNYEAQ. The CDR3 consists of 17 residues. The germline V and J ends were trimmed by 5 bases and 5 bases, with 25 bases remaining between them. Here the CDR3 DNA reads TGTGCCAGCAGCCCGAGACAGGGTACTCGGGGGAGGCACGAGCAGTACTTC. Protein sequence: CASSPRQGTRGRHEQYF.

The chain joins TRBV5-6 to TRBJ1-2; TRBD1 agrees at 7 bases. Trimming cost V 4 bases and J 4 bases; bases outside gene matches: 7. Germline lookup yields CDR1 SGHDT and CDR2 YYEEEE. This CDR3 region has 14 residues. CDR3 sequence: CASSLNGTAYGYTF. CDR3 nucleotides: TGTGCCAGCAGCCTTAACGGGACAGCCTATGGCTACACCTTC.

The chain joins TRBV29-1 to TRBJ2-2; D may match TRBD1 or TRBD2 (6 bases each). This CDR3 is built from 14 residues. The germline V gene has CDR1 SQVTM and CDR2 ANQGSEA. V shed 4 bases and J shed 0 bases, with 9 bases lying between them. DNA for the CDR3: TGCAGCGTTGGGGGGGCCTCGAACACCGGGGAGCTGTTTTTT. It is translated as CSVGGASNTGELFF.

Only one count was recorded for this clone. The chain carries TRBV28 and TRBJ1-3, with D unclear. This CDR3 spans 14 amino acids. The V gene's germline CDR1 is MDHEN and CDR2 SYDVKM. Trimming pared 4 bases from V and 2 bases from J, leaving 9 bases between. The CDR3 DNA is TGTGCCAGCAGTTCCAATGGGCCTGGAAACACCATATATTTT. It encodes CASSSNGPGNTIYF.

This chain connects TRBV6-5 to TRBJ1-6; TRBD1 aligns across 7 bases. Losses at the gene ends were 2 bases for V and 10 bases for J; bases not matched to a gene: 8. Germline-derived CDR1 and CDR2 are MNHEY and SVGAGI. The CDR3 is 15 amino acids. The CDR3 is CASSYDTGVGSPLHF. The CDR3 coding sequence is TGTGCCAGCAGTTACGACACAGGGGTTGGGTCACCCCTCCACTTT.

The genes are TRBV14 and TRBJ1-1; D is ambiguous. V lost 4 bases, J lost 0 bases, and 12 bases lay in between. Germline loops: CDR1 SGHDN, CDR2 FVKESK. The CDR3 extends over 15 amino acids. For the CDR3, the DNA is TGTGCCAGCAGCCTAGTCCACGGTTTGAACACTGAAGCTTTCTTT. Its protein is CASSLVHGLNTEAFF.

The table lists this clone with a few counts. This chain uses TRBV9 with TRBJ2-3, with D perhaps matching TRBD1 or TRBD2 (5 bases each). This CDR3 has 13 amino acids. V gave up 4 bases and J gave up 9 bases, with 15 bases separating them. From germline, CDR1 is SGDLS and CDR2 YYNGEE. In nucleotides, the CDR3 is TGTGCCAGCAGCCCGCCGATATGGGGGACGCAGTATTTT. The encoded protein is CASSPPIWGTQYF.

The chain has TRBV29-1 and TRBJ2-5; 9 positions agree with TRBD2. CDR1 and CDR2 from the germline V gene are SQVTM and ANQGSEA. The CDR3 has 13 residues. Trimming took 3 bases from V and 4 from J; bases not matched to a gene: 3. CDR3 DNA sequence: TGCAGCGTTGACCCTAGCGGGGTAGAGACCCAGTACTTC. Amino acids: CSVDPSGVETQYF.

The J gene is TRBJ2-7, the V gene TRBV7-6; D ambiguous. V lost 1 base and J lost 3, with 13 bases in between. The CDR3 totals 15 residues. Germline V gene data show CDR1 as SGHVS and CDR2 as FNYEAQ. CDR3 region: CASSLGGRNHYEQYF. The CDR3 region has the DNA TGTGCCAGCAGCTTAGGCGGCAGGAACCACTACGAGCAGTACTTC.

The V call is TRBV5-6, the J call TRBJ2-7; 9 bases map to TRBD1. J was trimmed by 4 bases and V by 2 bases; bases with no gene match: 4. The germline V gene has CDR1 SGHDT and CDR2 YYEEEE. The CDR3 totals 14 residues. CDR3 in DNA: TGTGCCAGCAGCTTCGGACAGGGGCTTTACGAGCAGTACTTC. This translates into CASSFGQGLYEQYF.

The rearrangement links TRBV5-5 to TRBJ2-3; no reliable D call. V was cut by 4 bases and J by 4 bases, with 4 bases left in between. The CDR3 runs to 11 residues. Germline V gene data show CDR1 as SGHKS and CDR2 as YYEKEE (reference sequence). Written as DNA, the CDR3 is TGTGCCAGCAGCCTTGCAGATACGCAGTATTTT. It translates to CASSLADTQYF.

The V gene is TRBV4-3, the J gene TRBJ2-1; 8 bases agree with TRBD2. The germline gives CDR1 LGHNA, CDR2 YSLEER. The CDR3 runs 16 residues. The V gene end was trimmed by 0 bases and the J gene end by 6 bases; junction bases not matched to a gene: 7. CDR3 in amino acids: CASSQDITSGINEQFF. The CDR3 DNA reads TGCGCCAGCAGCCAAGACATAACTAGCGGTATCAATGAGCAGTTCTTC.

The V gene is TRBV7-9, the J gene TRBJ2-7; 9 bases line up with TRBD1. Germline V gene lookup returns CDR1 SEHNR and CDR2 FQNEAQ (reference sequence). The CDR3 is 15 amino acids. J was trimmed by 2 bases and V by 5 bases; bases with no gene match: 7. Here the CDR3 DNA reads TGTGCCAGCAGCCTACCGGGACAGGGACCCTACGAGCAGTACTTC. Its translation is CASSLPGQGPYEQYF.

This chain links TRBV2 with TRBJ2-7, with D possibly being TRBD1 or TRBD2 (5 bases each). V was pared by 9 bases and J by 10 bases, with 19 bases between. Germline values: CDR1 SNHLY, CDR2 FYNNEI. The CDR3 loop spans 12 amino acids. The CDR3 sequence is CASTEDPGPQYF. For the CDR3, the DNA is TGTGCCAGTACTGAGGATCCGGGACCCCAGTACTTC.

The chain links TRBV10-3 to TRBJ2-7; weak D call: TRBD1 (5 bases). V dropped 8 bases and J dropped 2 bases, with 13 bases sitting between them. Germline V lookup: CDR1 ENHRY, CDR2 SYGVKD. This CDR3 contains 13 residues. This CDR3 reads CAIVTGVPYEQYF. CDR3 sequence (DNA): TGTGCCATCGTCACAGGTGTTCCCTACGAGCAGTACTTC.

The chain uses TRBV18 and TRBJ1-1; a weak D match, TRBD1 (6 bases). This CDR3 comprises 14 residues. V was cut by 3 bases and J by 3 bases, with 11 bases left in between. Germline assignment: CDR1 KGHSH and CDR2 LQKENI. The CDR3 DNA sequence: TGTGCCAGCTCACCCCGGGGGCGGGACACTGAAGCTTTCTTT. Its protein is CASSPRGRDTEAFF.

J is TRBJ1-6 and V is TRBV6-5, with no clear D. V lost 0 bases, J lost 7 bases, and 4 bases lay in between. Germline V gene sequence: CDR1 MNHEY, CDR2 SVGAGI. The CDR3 has 13 residues. Here the CDR3 DNA reads TGTGCCAGCAGTTACTCAACCAATTCACCCCTCCACTTT. Residues: CASSYSTNSPLHF.

The CDR3 DNA reads TGTGCCTGGAGTGTGGGGTCTGGGAACACTGAAGCTTTCTTT. This codes for CAWSVGSGNTEAFF. V and J are TRBV30 and TRBJ1-1; D is uncertain. The CDR3 spans 14 residues. With 0 bases removed from V and 1 base from J, the gap between germline ends came to 9 bases. Germline CDR1 GTSNPN, CDR2 SVGIG (reference sequence).

The CDR3 protein is CASGPRTPTDTQYF. CDR3 coding DNA: TGTGCTAGTGGCCCTCGGACCCCCACAGATACGCAGTATTTT. The genes are TRBV12-5 and TRBJ2-3, with no clear D. V was clipped by 6 bases and J by 2 bases, with 12 bases between them. The germline gives CDR1 LGHNT, CDR2 FRNRAP. The CDR3 spans 14 residues.

The chain employs TRBV7-2 and TRBJ2-5, with unresolved D. There are 13 residues in the CDR3. V lost 1 base and J lost 4, with 7 bases in between. CDR1 and CDR2 (germline): SGHTA, FQGNSA. The CDR3 loop reads CASSLGLAETQYF. The CDR3 DNA follows: TGTGCCAGCAGCTTAGGTCTGGCAGAGACCCAGTACTTC.

The CDR3 coding sequence is TGTGCCAGTACCGCGTGGGGAGGGGGCAATGGGGCCAACGTCCTGACTTTC. Translating gives CASTAWGGGNGANVLTF. This chain joins TRBV19 and TRBJ2-6; D possibly matches TRBD1 or TRBD2 (7 bases each). Germline CDR1 reads LNHDA; CDR2 reads SQIVND (reference sequence). The V gene lost 7 bases and the J gene lost 3 bases, with 19 bases spanning the gap. CDR3 length equals 17 residues.